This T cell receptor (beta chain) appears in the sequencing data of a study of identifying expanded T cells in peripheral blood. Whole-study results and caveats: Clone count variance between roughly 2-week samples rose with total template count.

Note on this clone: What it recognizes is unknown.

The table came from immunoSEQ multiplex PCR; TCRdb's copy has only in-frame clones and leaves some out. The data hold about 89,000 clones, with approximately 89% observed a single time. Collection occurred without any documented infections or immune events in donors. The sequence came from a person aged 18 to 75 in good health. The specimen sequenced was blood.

The CDR3 DNA is TGCGCCAGCAGCTTGGAACTGGGGGACTCTGAAGCTTTCTTT. Translated: CASSLELGDSEAFF. This chain links TRBV5-1 with TRBJ1-1; D may be TRBD1 (5 bases). Germline V CDR1 and CDR2: SGHRS, YFSETQ. The germline V and J ends were trimmed by 0 bases and 6 bases, with 12 bases remaining between them. The CDR3 contains 14 residues. Full variable domain (outside the CDR3, taken from reference TRBV5-1 and TRBJ1-1): KAGVTQTPRYLIKTRGQQVTLSCSPISGHRSVSWYQQTPGQGLQFLFEYFSETQRNKGNFPGRFSGRQFSNSRSEMNVSTLELGDSALYLCASSLELGDSEAFFGQGTRLTVV.